This T cell receptor (beta chain) was captured by sequencing in a study of blood T cell repertoires in COVID-19. Whole-study context: Researchers got acute and convalescent COVID-19 samples from the United States, Italy and Spain. PBMCs, B-cell-depleted T cells, or T cells provided the cDNA or gDNA that made up the material.

A Seattle source enrolled patients during active infection and followed them longitudinally. Methods used by the authors: Researchers report that nucleated cell counts were estimated from reference gene primer amplification. Only in-frame clones appear in the TCRdb table, and some are missing; sequencing was by immunoSEQ multiplex PCR. For V, J and clone size, that table is used; D and trimming come from the DNA. This table has about 210,000 clones, 84% appearing once. This TCR derives from a woman older than 75 with COVID-19, enrolled during active disease. Sequencing was done on a sample of peripheral blood.

The CDR3 region is CASSIAGTASTDTQYF. Here the CDR3 DNA reads TGCGCCAGCAGCATAGCTGGGACAGCTAGCACAGATACGCAGTATTTT. The V call is TRBV5-1, the J call TRBJ2-3; 7 nucleotides align to TRBD1. The CDR3 spans 16 residues. CDR1 SGHRS and CDR2 YFSETQ come from the germline V gene. The junction had 8 bases not matched to a gene; V was cut back by 4 bases and J by 0 bases.